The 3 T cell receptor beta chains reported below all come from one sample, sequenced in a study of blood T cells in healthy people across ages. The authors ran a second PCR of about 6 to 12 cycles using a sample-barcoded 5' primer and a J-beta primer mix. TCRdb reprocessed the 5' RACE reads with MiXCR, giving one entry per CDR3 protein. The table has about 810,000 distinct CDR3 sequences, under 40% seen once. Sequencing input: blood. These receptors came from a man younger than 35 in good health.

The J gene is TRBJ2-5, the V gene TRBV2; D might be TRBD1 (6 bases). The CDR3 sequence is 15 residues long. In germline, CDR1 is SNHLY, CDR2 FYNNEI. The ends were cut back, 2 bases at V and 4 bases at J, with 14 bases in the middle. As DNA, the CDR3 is TGTGCCAGCAGTGAATCTCCTGGACAGCGAGAGACCCAGTACTTC. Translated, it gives CASSESPGQRETQYF.

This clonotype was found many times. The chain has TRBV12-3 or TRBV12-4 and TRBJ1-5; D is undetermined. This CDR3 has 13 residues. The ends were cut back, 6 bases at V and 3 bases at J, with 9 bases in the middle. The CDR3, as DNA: TGTGCCAGCAGCCGAGACCACAATCAGCCCCAGCATTTT. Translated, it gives CASSRDHNQPQHF.

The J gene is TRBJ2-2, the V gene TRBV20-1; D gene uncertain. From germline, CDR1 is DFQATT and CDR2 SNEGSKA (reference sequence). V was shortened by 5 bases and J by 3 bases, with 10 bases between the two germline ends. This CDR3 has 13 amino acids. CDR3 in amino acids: CSAQREDTGELFF. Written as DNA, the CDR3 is TGCAGTGCTCAGAGAGAAGACACCGGGGAGCTGTTTTTT.